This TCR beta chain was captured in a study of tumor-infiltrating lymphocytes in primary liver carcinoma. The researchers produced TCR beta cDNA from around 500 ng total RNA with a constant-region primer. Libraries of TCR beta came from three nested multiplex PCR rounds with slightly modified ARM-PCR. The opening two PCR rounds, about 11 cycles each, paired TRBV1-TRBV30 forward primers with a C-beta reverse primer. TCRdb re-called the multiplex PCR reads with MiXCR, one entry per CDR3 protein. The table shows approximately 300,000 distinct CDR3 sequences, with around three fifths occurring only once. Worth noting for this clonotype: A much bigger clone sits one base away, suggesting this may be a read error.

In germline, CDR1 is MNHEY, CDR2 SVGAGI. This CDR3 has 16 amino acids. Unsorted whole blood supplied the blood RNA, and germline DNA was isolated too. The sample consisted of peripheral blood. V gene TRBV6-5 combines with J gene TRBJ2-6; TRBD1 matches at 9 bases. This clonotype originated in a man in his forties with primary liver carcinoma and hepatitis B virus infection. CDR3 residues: CVSSYLPGTGPNVLTF. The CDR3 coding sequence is TGTGTCAGCAGTTACTTACCCGGGACAGGGCCCAACGTCCTGACTTTC.